This passage covers 14 T cell receptor beta chains from one sample sequenced in a study of early T cells in non-severe SARS-CoV-2 infection. TCRdb independently ran MiXCR on the 5' RACE reads; one entry per CDR3 protein. Here the sample spans 27,000 or so distinct CDR3 sequences, 5.5% to 8% being singletons. The sequencing input was whole blood. The receptors stem from an adult who was a healthcare worker with PCR-confirmed SARS-CoV-2 infection or an uninfected control (not recorded which).

In its sample, this clonotype was seen many times. The rearrangement joins TRBV14 to TRBJ1-1; the match to TRBD1 covers 8 bases. CDR3 length: 15 residues. V dropped 4 bases and J dropped 2; count of bases not matched to a gene: 6. The germline gives CDR1 SGHDN, CDR2 FVKESK. The CDR3 nucleotides are TGTGCCAGCAGCCTCGGACAGGGTCTAAACACTGAAGCTTTCTTT. Its translation is CASSLGQGLNTEAFF.

This clonotype was counted ten times or more. This chain links TRBV10-3 with TRBJ2-1; TRBD2 matches 8 bases. The V and J ends lost 6 bases and 1 base, in that order; junction bases with no gene match: 11. The germline V gene encodes CDR1 ENHRY and CDR2 SYGVKD. This CDR3 is 17 amino acids long. The CDR3 DNA sequence: TGTGCCATCAGCGATGGTGGGAGCGGGAGATCCTACAATGAGCAGTTCTTC. This gives the protein CAISDGGSGRSYNEQFF.

Concerning this clonotype itself: A single base separates this from a much larger clone, so it may be a read error. The rearrangement joins TRBV6-6 to TRBJ2-7; D is ambiguous. From germline, CDR1 is MNHNY and CDR2 SVGAGI (reference sequence). V was cut by 8 bases and J by 1 base, with 9 bases left in between. The CDR3 consists of 12 residues. The CDR3 nucleotides are TGTGCCAGCGGTCCCCAGTCCTACGAGCAGTACTTC. Residues: CASGPQSYEQYF.

This clonotype was recorded many times. The V call is TRBV9, the J call TRBJ1-1; no reliable D call. Germline CDR1 SGDLS, CDR2 YYNGEE. V dropped 1 base and J dropped 1 base, with 5 bases sitting between them. The CDR3 length is 13 residues. The CDR3 sequence is CASSVRQNTEAFF. For the CDR3, the DNA is TGTGCCAGCAGCGTACGTCAGAACACTGAAGCTTTCTTT.

This clonotype appeared many times. This chain links TRBV11-1 with TRBJ2-1; TRBD2 agrees at 14 bases. This CDR3 comprises 15 residues. The germline V gene encodes CDR1 SGHAT and CDR2 FQDESV (reference sequence). J lost 6 bases, V lost 3 bases, and 1 base had no gene match. The CDR3 loop is CASSLTSGRVNEQFF. CDR3 sequence (DNA): TGTGCCAGCAGCTTGACTAGCGGGAGGGTCAATGAGCAGTTCTTC.

This clonotype was found many times. The chain has TRBV5-4 and TRBJ2-3, with D possibly being TRBD2 (6 bases). V lost 1 base and J lost 0, with 12 bases in between. Germline values: CDR1 SGHNT, CDR2 YYREEE (reference sequence). The CDR3 loop spans 16 amino acids. CDR3 coding DNA: TGTGCCAGCAGCTTGAACGCGGGGACTAGCACAGATACGCAGTATTTT. Translation gives CASSLNAGTSTDTQYF.

The genes are TRBV10-3 and TRBJ2-2, with D perhaps TRBD1 or TRBD2 (6 bases each). The length of the CDR3 is 16 residues. The V gene's germline CDR1 is ENHRY and CDR2 SYGVKD. V dropped 4 bases and J dropped 6 bases, with 18 bases sitting between them. The CDR3 here is CAISGGVGGDAGELFF. CDR3 in DNA: TGTGCCATCAGTGGCGGGGTCGGGGGCGATGCCGGGGAGCTGTTTTTT.

This clonotype was seen a few times. This chain links TRBV12-3 or TRBV12-4 with TRBJ1-2, with 8 bases matching TRBD1. There are 15 residues in the CDR3. With V trimmed by 4 bases and J by 5 bases, 9 bases remained unmatched. This CDR3 reads CASSSRTGYEYGYTF. The CDR3 nucleotides read TGTGCCAGCAGTTCCAGGACAGGGTACGAGTATGGCTACACCTTC.

This clonotype has at least ten counts. This chain connects TRBV20-1 to TRBJ2-1, with 10 bases identical to TRBD1. Germline CDR1 DFQATT, CDR2 SNEGSKA (reference sequence). CDR3 length equals 16 residues. V lost 6 bases and J lost 0; bases outside the gene matches: 8. The CDR3 here is CSAPDRGQSSYNEQFF. The CDR3 DNA is TGCAGTGCCCCCGACAGGGGGCAGAGCTCCTACAATGAGCAGTTCTTC.

This clonotype was recorded at least ten times. V usage is TRBV10-3 and J usage is TRBJ2-2, with TRBD1 matching over 9 bases. CDR1 ENHRY and CDR2 SYGVKD come from the germline V gene. The CDR3 runs to 14 residues. Trimming at V came to 10 bases and at J to 4 bases, leaving 7 bases not matched to a gene. CDR3 sequence: CANQQGATTGELFF. DNA for the CDR3: TGTGCCAACCAACAGGGGGCTACCACCGGGGAGCTGTTTTTT.

This clonotype occurred many times. The CDR3 here is CASSFPLGHILADTQYF. CDR3 bases: TGTGCCAGCAGCTTCCCCCTGGGACACATCCTGGCAGATACGCAGTATTTT. The chain uses TRBV28 and TRBJ2-3, with a tentative D call TRBD1 (6 bases). Germline loops: CDR1 MDHEN, CDR2 SYDVKM. Trimming pared 6 bases from V and 4 bases from J, leaving 23 bases between. CDR3 size: 17 residues.

In its sample, this clonotype was seen many times. This chain uses TRBV18 with TRBJ1-1; D is ambiguous. The length of the CDR3 is 13 residues. Germline loops: CDR1 KGHSH, CDR2 LQKENI. V was pared by 2 bases and J by 1 base, with 5 bases between. The DNA of the CDR3 is TGTGCCAGCTCACCAAGAGAGAACACTGAAGCTTTCTTT. This gives the protein CASSPRENTEAFF.

The chain carries TRBV3-1 and TRBJ2-5, with D tentatively TRBD1 (6 bases). CDR1 is LGHDT and CDR2 is YNNKEL in the germline V gene (reference sequence). The CDR3 has 15 residues. Trimming stripped 1 base from V and 1 base from J, with 10 bases between. The CDR3 here is CASSQARTAQETQYF. CDR3 in DNA: TGTGCCAGCAGCCAAGCGCGGACAGCCCAAGAGACCCAGTACTTC.

This clonotype was recorded many times. This sequence joins TRBV6-2 or TRBV6-3 and TRBJ2-1, with 10 bases fitting TRBD2. The CDR3 spans 15 residues. Unmatched junction bases numbered 4, after V lost 2 bases and J lost 6 bases. CDR1 is MNHEY and CDR2 is SVGEGT in the germline V gene. The CDR3 coding sequence is TGTGCCAGCAGTTACCAGCGGGAGGGCCTCAATGAGCAGTTCTTC. Its protein is CASSYQREGLNEQFF.